This T cell receptor beta chain emerged from a study of T cell changes during pregnancy in multiple sclerosis. About this clone: One junction end does not reproduce the germline sequence, and a read error may be involved.

The CDR3 covers 15 residues. The germline V gene has CDR1 SGHVS and CDR2 FQNEAQ. The method was immunoSEQ multiplex PCR; TCRdb's version includes in-frame clones alone and lacks a portion of them. The table has roughly 110,000 clones, 92% seen once. The V and J genes are TRBV7-8 and TRBJ1-1, with D possibly TRBD1 on 5 matching bases. This TCR came from a female donor in good health, enrolled as a control in a pregnancy study. The sequences come from peripheral blood, collected in the third trimester of pregnancy. The chain's CDR3 is CASSLVQGVNSEAFF. CDR3 sequence (DNA): TGTGCCAGCAGCTTAGTTCAAGGGGTGAACTCTGAAGCTTTCTTT. The full variable domain, its missing parts supplied by reference TRBV7-8 and TRBJ1-1, is GAGVSQSPRYKVAKRGQDVALRCDPISGHVSLFWYQQALGQGPEFLTYFQNEAQLDKSGLPSDRFFAERPEGSVSTLKIQRTQQEDSAVYLCASSLVQGVNSEAFFGQGTRLTVV.